This TCR beta chain came from a study of shared clonotypes between healthy human individuals. The V gene's germline CDR1 is MNHEY and CDR2 SVGAGI. The CDR3 consists of 12 residues. In the case of this clone: Its antigen is not known.

Findings and caveats of the study: It was the non-shared clonotypes that had lower generation probabilities than clonotypes shared by all four donors. It was anticipated that sequencing depth would influence how many clonotypes donors shared. Naive subsets usually exceeded memory subsets in estimated richness.

Every subset had its genomic DNA shared out evenly among several immunoSEQ plates. Clones were sequenced by immunoSEQ multiplex PCR, and TCRdb holds only the in-frame ones, with some missing. Of roughly 330,000 clones listed, approximately 74% are singletons. The V gene is TRBV6-5, the J gene TRBJ2-7; 8 nucleotides align to TRBD2. The TCR was taken from a man aged 25 to 40 in good health. The sample comprised memory CD4+ T cells sorted from blood. Subset specified: CD45RA-negative fraction. CDR3: CASRGASYEQYF. The CDR3 DNA reads as TGTGCTTCGCGGGGGGCCTCCTACGAGCAGTACTTC.